This is a list of T cell receptor beta chains from one sample in a study of T-cell memory formation after mild COVID-19. TCRdb ran MiXCR on the 5' RACE reads and lists one entry per CDR3 protein. The sample holds 300,000 to 350,000 distinct CDR3 sequences, roughly an eighth seen once. Sequenced input: PBMCs or a T cell subset sorted from them (not recorded which). Every receptor here comes from a man younger than 35 who had mild COVID-19 (a few samples of this study predate the infection). Cell type and time point are not known. Both conserved end residues are trimmed from each CDR3. Fields, in order: V gene, J gene, CDR3 protein.

v_gene: TRBV11-1
j_gene: TRBJ2-1
CDR3aa: ASSPVASGGRGEQF

v_gene: TRBV12-3/TRBV12-4
j_gene: TRBJ2-1
CDR3aa: ASSLGLKGEQF

v_gene: TRBV5-5
j_gene: TRBJ1-5
CDR3aa: ASSLGDRGRQPQH

v_gene: TRBV5-1
j_gene: TRBJ2-3
CDR3aa: ASRSLAVKDTQY

v_gene: TRBV9
j_gene: TRBJ1-2
CDR3aa: ASSGVSDYGYT

v_gene: TRBV24-1
j_gene: TRBJ2-1
CDR3aa: ATSERGTYNEQF

v_gene: TRBV30
j_gene: TRBJ2-7
CDR3aa: AWRKSGLDEQY

v_gene: TRBV12-3/TRBV12-4
j_gene: TRBJ1-2
CDR3aa: ASSFGYGYT

v_gene: TRBV4-1
j_gene: TRBJ2-5
CDR3aa: ASSLSLAGDLPETQY

v_gene: TRBV7-2
j_gene: TRBJ2-3
CDR3aa: ASSSVGRGRGDTQY

v_gene: TRBV20-1
j_gene: TRBJ2-2
CDR3aa: SAVKRDTGELF

v_gene: TRBV12-3/TRBV12-4
j_gene: TRBJ1-4
CDR3aa: ASSPGSAEKLF

v_gene: TRBV7-8
j_gene: TRBJ2-5
CDR3aa: ATLVTGGLETQY

v_gene: TRBV7-2
j_gene: TRBJ2-3
CDR3aa: ASSLVRADTQY

v_gene: TRBV3-1
j_gene: TRBJ1-4
CDR3aa: ASSPGQSFEKLF

v_gene: TRBV4-2
j_gene: TRBJ2-3
CDR3aa: ASSQGGVKADTQY

v_gene: TRBV6-2/TRBV6-3
j_gene: TRBJ2-3
CDR3aa: ASSRGGRNTQY

v_gene: TRBV4-3
j_gene: TRBJ2-3
CDR3aa: ASSPPGLTDTQY

v_gene: TRBV6-5
j_gene: TRBJ2-3
CDR3aa: ASSNQGLVADTQY

v_gene: TRBV18
j_gene: TRBJ1-1
CDR3aa: ASSNSRTVNTEAF

v_gene: TRBV25-1
j_gene: TRBJ2-3
CDR3aa: ASSEPQRGTDTQY

v_gene: TRBV24-1
j_gene: TRBJ2-3
CDR3aa: ATSDGPGISPTDTQY

v_gene: TRBV6-5
j_gene: TRBJ2-5
CDR3aa: ASSYSRRGGAGETQY

v_gene: TRBV15
j_gene: TRBJ1-1
CDR3aa: ATSRESARIFTEAF

v_gene: TRBV20-1
j_gene: TRBJ1-2
CDR3aa: SASDIHLLNYGYT

v_gene: TRBV2
j_gene: TRBJ2-6
CDR3aa: ASTKTGANVLT

v_gene: TRBV4-1
j_gene: TRBJ1-5
CDR3aa: ASSQEARQGSNQPQH

v_gene: TRBV5-1
j_gene: TRBJ2-2
CDR3aa: ASRPGQDWELF

v_gene: TRBV9
j_gene: TRBJ2-7
CDR3aa: ASSVVDGGYEQY

v_gene: TRBV20-1
j_gene: TRBJ1-1
CDR3aa: SAREQGSNTEAF

v_gene: TRBV5-6
j_gene: TRBJ1-6
CDR3aa: ASSPSYNSPLH

v_gene: TRBV7-3
j_gene: TRBJ2-2
CDR3aa: ASSSSVGGTGELF

v_gene: TRBV7-9
j_gene: TRBJ2-7
CDR3aa: ASSLAGDQQY

v_gene: TRBV5-1
j_gene: TRBJ1-5
CDR3aa: ASGQGSNQPQH

v_gene: TRBV4-2
j_gene: TRBJ1-1
CDR3aa: ASSQNRGPMNTEAF

v_gene: TRBV4-3
j_gene: TRBJ2-3
CDR3aa: ASSQVAAGGDSATDTQY

v_gene: TRBV4-1
j_gene: TRBJ2-1
CDR3aa: ASSQVVAGGPYEQF

v_gene: TRBV5-5
j_gene: TRBJ2-6
CDR3aa: ASSLRLSYSGANVLT

v_gene: TRBV12-3/TRBV12-4
j_gene: TRBJ2-1
CDR3aa: ASSSQSGDYNEQF

v_gene: TRBV18
j_gene: TRBJ1-2
CDR3aa: ASSPDDSYGYT

v_gene: TRBV15
j_gene: TRBJ2-5
CDR3aa: ATSGEVGRQETQY

v_gene: TRBV5-1
j_gene: TRBJ2-7
CDR3aa: ASSFTDLYEQY

v_gene: TRBV19
j_gene: TRBJ1-5
CDR3aa: ASSIEYQPQH

v_gene: TRBV11-2
j_gene: TRBJ2-3
CDR3aa: ASSFAGDSDTQY

v_gene: TRBV4-3
j_gene: TRBJ2-7
CDR3aa: ASSQDGLAPEQY